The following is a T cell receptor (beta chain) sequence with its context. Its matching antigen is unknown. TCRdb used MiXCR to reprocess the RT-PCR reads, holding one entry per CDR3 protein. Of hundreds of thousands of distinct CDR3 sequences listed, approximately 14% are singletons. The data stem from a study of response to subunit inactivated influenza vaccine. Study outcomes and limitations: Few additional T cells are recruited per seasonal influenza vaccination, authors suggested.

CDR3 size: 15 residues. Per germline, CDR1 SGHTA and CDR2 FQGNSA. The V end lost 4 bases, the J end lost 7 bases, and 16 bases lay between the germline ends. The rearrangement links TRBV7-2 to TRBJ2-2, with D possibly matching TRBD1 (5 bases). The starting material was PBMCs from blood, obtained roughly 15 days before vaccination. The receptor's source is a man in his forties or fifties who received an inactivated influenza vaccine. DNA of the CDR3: TGTGCCAGCAGCTCCGGACACCTAACGGGCGGGGAGCTGTTTTTT. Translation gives CASSSGHLTGGELFF.